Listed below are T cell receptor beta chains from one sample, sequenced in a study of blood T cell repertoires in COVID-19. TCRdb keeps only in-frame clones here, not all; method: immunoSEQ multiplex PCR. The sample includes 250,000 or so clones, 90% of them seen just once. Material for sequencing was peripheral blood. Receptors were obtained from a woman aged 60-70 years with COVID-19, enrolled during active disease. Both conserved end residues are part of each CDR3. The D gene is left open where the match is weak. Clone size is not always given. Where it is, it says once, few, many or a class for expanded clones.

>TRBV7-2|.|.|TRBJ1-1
CASSLLGPGNTEAFF
TGTGCCAGCAGCTTATTAGGCCCAGGGAACACTGAAGCTTTCTTT
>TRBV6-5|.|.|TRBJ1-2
CASRPFEGARGYTF
TGTGCCAGCAGGCCGTTCGAGGGCGCACGTGGCTACACCTTC
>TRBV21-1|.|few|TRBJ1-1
CASSKVDGRGFNTEAFF
TGTGCCAGCAGCAAAGTAGATGGGCGGGGCTTTAACACTGAAGCTTTCTTT
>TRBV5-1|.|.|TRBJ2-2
CASSPTGKGTGELFF
TGCGCCAGCAGCCCCACAGGGAAGGGCACCGGGGAGCTGTTTTTT
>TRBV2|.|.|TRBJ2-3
CASSSGADTQYF
TGTGCCAGCAGCTCAGGGGCAGATACGCAGTATTTT
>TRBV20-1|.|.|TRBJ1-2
CSASYGNYGYTF
TGCAGTGCTAGTTACGGGAACTATGGCTACACCTTC
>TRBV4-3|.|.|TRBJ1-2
CASSQGRFYGYTF
TGCGCCAGCAGCCAAGGTCGGTTTTATGGCTACACCTTC
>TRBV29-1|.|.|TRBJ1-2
CSVDRGNYGYTF
TGCAGCGTTGACAGGGGAAACTATGGCTACACCTTC
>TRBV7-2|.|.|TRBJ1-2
CASSPNRFSYGYTF
TGTGCCAGCAGCCCTAATCGCTTCTCCTATGGCTACACCTTC
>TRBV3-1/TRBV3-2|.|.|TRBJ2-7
CASSQYGGSANREQYF
TGTGCCAGCAGCCAATATGGAGGCAGTGCCAATCGCGAGCAGTACTTC
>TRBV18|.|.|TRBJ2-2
CASSPTQTGNTGELFF
TGTGCCAGCTCACCGACCCAGACAGGAAACACCGGGGAGCTGTTTTTT
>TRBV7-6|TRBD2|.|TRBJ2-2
CASSLQLAGPIGTGELFF
TGTGCCAGCAGCTTACAGCTAGCGGGGCCAATCGGGACCGGGGAGCTGTTTTTT
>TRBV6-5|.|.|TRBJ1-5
CASRRGINQPQHF
TGTGCCAGCCGACGGGGGATCAATCAGCCCCAGCATTTT
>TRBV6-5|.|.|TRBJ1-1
CASGSGATFF
TGTGCCAGCGGTTCAGGGGCGACTTTCTTT
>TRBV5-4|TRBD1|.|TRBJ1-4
CASSLGGTGGEKLFF
TGTGCCAGCAGCTTGGGGGGGACAGGGGGTGAAAAACTGTTTTTT
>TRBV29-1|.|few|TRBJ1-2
CSVQVNRGYTF
TGCAGCGTTCAGGTCAATAGGGGCTACACCTTC
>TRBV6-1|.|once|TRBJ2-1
CASSEDTSYNEQFF
TGTGCCAGCAGTGAAGATACTAGCTACAATGAGCAGTTCTTC